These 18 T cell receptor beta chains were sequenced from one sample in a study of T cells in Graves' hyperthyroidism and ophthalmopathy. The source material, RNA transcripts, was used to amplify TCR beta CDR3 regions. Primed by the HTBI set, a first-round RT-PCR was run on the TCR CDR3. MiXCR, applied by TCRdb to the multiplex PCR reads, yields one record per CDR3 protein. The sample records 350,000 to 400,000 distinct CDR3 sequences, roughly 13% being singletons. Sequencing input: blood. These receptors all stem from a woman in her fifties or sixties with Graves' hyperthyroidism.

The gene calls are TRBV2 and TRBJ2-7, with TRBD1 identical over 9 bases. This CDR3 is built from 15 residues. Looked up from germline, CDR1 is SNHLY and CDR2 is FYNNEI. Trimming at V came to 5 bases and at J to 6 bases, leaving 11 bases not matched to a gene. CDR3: CASSPGTGRAGEQYF. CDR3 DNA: TGTGCCAGCAGTCCCGGGACAGGGAGAGCGGGCGAGCAGTACTTC.

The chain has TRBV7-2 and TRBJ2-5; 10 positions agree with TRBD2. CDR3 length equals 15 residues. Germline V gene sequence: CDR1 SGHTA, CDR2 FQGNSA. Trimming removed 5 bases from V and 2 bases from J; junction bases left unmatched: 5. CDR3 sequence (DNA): TGTGCCAGCAGCCAGAGCGGGAGGGAACAAGAGACCCAGTACTTC. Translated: CASSQSGREQETQYF. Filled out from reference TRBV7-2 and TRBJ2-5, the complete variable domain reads GAGVSQSPSNKVTEKGKDVELRCDPISGHTALYWYRQSLGQGLEFLIYFQGNSAPDKSGLPSDRFSAERTGGSVSTLTIQRTQQEDSAVYLCASSQSGREQETQYFGPGTRLLVL.

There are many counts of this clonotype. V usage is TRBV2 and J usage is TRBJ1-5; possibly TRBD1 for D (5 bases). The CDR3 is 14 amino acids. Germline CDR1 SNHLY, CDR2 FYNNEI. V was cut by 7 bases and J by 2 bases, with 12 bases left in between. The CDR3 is CASTKGGGNQPQHF. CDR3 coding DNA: TGTGCCAGCACCAAGGGAGGGGGCAATCAGCCCCAGCATTTT.

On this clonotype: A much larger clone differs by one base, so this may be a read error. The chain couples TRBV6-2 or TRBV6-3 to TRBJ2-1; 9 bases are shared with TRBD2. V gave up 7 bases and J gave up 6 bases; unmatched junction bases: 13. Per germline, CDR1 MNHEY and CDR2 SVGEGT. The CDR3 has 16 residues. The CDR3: CASNRGYGLAPNEQFF. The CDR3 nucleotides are TGTGCCAGCAACCGGGGCTATGGACTAGCGCCCAATGAGCAGTTCTTC.

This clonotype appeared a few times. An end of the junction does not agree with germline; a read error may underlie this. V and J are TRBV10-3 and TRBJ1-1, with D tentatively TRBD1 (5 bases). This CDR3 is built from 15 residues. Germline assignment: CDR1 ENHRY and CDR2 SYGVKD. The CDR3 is CAIRTGGRENTEAFF. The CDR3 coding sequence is TGTGCCATCCGGACCGGGGGTAGGGAGAACACCGAAGCTTTCTTT.

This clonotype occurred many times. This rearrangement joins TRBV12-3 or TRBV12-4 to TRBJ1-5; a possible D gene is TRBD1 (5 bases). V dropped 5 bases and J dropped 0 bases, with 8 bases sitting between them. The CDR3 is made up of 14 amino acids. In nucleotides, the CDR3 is TGTGCCAGCAGTCCACAGGCTAGCAATCAGCCCCAGCATTTT. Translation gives CASSPQASNQPQHF.

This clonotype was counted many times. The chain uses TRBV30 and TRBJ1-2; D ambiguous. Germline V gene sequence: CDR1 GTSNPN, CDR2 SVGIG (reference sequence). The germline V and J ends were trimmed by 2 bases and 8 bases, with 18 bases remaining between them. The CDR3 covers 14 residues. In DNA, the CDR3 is TGTGCCTGGAGTTCGTTCAACGGACCGAGGGGCTACACCTTC. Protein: CAWSSFNGPRGYTF.

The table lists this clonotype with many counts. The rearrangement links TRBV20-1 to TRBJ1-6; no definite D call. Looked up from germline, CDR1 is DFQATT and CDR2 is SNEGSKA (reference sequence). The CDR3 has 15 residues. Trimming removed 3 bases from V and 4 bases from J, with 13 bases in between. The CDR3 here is CSASGANRYNSPLHF. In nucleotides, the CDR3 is TGCAGTGCTAGTGGCGCGAACCGATATAATTCACCCCTCCACTTT.

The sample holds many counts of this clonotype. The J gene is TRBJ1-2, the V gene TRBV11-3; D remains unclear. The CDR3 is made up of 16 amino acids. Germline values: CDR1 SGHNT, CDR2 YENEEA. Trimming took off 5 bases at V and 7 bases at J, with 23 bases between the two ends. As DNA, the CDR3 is TGTGCCAGCAGCACCACGCCCAATTCTCCTCGTGGTGGCTACACCTTC. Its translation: CASSTTPNSPRGGYTF.

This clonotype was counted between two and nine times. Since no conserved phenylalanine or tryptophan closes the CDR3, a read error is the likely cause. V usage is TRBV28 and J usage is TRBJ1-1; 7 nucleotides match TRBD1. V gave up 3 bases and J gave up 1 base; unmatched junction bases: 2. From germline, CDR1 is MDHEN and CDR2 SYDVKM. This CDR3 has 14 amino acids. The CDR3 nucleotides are TGTGCCAGCAGTTTCAAGGGGGCGAACACTGAAGCTTTCCTT. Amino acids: CASSFKGANTEAFL.

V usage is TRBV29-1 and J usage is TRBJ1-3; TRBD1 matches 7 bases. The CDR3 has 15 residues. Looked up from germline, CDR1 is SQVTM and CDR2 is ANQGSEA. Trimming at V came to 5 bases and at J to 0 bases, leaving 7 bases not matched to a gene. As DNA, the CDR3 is TGCAGCGTTTCGACAGGGAGGGGCTCTGGAAACACCATATATTTT. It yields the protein CSVSTGRGSGNTIYF.

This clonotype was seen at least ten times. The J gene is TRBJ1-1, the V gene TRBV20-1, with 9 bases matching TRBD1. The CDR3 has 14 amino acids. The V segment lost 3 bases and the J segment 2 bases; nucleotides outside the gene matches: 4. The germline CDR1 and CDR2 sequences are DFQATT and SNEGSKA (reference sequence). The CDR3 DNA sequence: TGCAGTGCTAGGGACAGGGGAATTAACACTGAAGCTTTCTTT. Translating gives CSARDRGINTEAFF.

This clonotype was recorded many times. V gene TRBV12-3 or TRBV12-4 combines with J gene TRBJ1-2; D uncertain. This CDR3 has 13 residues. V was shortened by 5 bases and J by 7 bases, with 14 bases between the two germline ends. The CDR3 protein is CASSKRQLGGYTF. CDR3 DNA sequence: TGTGCCAGCAGTAAGCGGCAGCTGGGTGGCTACACCTTC.

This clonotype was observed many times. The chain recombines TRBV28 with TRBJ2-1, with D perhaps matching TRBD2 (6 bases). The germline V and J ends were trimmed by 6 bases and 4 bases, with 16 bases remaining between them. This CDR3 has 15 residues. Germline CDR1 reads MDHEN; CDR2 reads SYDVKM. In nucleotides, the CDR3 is TGTGCCAGCAGGCTGAGGTTGCGGGAATACAATGAGCAGTTCTTC. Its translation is CASRLRLREYNEQFF.

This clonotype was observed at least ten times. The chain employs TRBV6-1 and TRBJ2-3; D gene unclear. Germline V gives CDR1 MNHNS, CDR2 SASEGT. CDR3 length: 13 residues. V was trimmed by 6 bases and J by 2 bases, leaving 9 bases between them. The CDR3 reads CASSGQLTDTQYF. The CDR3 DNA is TGTGCCAGCAGCGGGCAGCTCACAGATACGCAGTATTTT.

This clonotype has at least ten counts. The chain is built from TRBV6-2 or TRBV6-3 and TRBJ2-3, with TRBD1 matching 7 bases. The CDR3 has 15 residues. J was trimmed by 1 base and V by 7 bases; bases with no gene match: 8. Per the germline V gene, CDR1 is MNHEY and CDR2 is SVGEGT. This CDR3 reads CASTQPTGGTDTQYF. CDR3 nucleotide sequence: TGTGCCAGCACCCAGCCAACAGGGGGCACAGATACGCAGTATTTT.

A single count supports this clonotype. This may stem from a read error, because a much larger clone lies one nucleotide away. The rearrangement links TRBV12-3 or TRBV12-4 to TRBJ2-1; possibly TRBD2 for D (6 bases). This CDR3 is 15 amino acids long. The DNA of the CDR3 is TGTGCCAGCAGTTTCGAAGGACTACAGTACAATGAGCAGTCCTTC. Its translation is CASSFEGLQYNEQSF.

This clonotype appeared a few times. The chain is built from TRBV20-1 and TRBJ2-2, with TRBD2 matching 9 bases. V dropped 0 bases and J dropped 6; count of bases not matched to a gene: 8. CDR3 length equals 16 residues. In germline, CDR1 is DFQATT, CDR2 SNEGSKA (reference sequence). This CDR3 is CSARDRRLAGSGELFF. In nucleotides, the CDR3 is TGCAGTGCTAGAGATCGTCGGCTAGCGGGATCCGGGGAGCTGTTTTTT.